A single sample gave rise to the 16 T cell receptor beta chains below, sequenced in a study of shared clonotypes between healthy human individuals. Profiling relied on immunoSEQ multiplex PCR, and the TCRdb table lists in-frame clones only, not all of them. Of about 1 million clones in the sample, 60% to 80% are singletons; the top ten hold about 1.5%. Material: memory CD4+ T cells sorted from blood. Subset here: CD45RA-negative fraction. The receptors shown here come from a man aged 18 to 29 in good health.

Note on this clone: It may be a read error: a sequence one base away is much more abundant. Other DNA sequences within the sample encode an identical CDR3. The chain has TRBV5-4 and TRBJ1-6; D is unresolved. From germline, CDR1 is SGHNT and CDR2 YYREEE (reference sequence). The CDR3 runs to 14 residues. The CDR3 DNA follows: TGTGCCAGCAAGTTGGACTCCTATAACTCACCCCTCCACTTT. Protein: CASKLDSYNSPLHF.

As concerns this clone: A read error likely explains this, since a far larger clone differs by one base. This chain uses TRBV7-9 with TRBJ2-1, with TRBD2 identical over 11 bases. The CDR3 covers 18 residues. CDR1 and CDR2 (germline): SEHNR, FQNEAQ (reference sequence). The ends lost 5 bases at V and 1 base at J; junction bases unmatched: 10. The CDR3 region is CASSQSWASGRSYNEQFF. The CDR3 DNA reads TGTGCCAGCAGCCAGAGCTGGGCTAGCGGGAGGTCCTACAATGAGCAGTTCTTC. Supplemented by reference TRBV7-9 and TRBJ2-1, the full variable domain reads DTGVSQNPRHKITKRGQNVTFRCDPISEHNRLYWYRQTLGQGPEFLTYFQNEAQLEKSRLLSDRFSAERPKGSFSTLEIQRTEQGDSAMYLCASSQSWASGRSYNEQFFGPGTRLTVL.

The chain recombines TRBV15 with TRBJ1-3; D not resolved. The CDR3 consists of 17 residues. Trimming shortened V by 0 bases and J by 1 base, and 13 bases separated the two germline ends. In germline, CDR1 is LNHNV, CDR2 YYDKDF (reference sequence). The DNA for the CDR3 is TGTGCCACCAGCAGAGATGGGGTCCTAGGATCTGGAAACACCATATATTTT. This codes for CATSRDGVLGSGNTIYF.

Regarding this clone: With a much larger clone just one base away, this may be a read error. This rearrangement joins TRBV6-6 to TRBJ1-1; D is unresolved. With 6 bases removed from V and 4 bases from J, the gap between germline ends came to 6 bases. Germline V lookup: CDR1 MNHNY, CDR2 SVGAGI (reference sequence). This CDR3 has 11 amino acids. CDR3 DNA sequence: TGTGCCAGCAGGCGGGGCACTGAAGCTTTCTTT. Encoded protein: CASRRGTEAFF.

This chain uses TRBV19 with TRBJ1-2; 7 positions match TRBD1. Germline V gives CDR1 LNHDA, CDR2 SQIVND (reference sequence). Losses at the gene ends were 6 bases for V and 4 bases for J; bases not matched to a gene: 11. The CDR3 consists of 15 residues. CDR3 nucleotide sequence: TGTGCCAGTAGGTATCCAGGACAGGCTACCTATGGCTACACCTTC. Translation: CASRYPGQATYGYTF.

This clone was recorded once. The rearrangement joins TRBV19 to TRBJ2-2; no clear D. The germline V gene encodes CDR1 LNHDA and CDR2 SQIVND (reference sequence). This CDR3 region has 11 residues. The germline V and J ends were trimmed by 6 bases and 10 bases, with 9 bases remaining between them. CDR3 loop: CASRGGVELFF. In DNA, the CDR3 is TGTGCCAGTAGGGGTGGAGTGGAGCTGTTTTTT.

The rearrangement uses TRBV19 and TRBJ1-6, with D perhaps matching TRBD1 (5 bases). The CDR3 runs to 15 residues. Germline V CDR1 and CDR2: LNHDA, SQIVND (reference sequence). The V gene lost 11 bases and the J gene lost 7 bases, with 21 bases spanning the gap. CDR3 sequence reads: CASKAPGRMNSPLHF. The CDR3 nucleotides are TGTGCCTCCAAAGCCCCGGGACGGATGAATTCACCCCTCCACTTT.

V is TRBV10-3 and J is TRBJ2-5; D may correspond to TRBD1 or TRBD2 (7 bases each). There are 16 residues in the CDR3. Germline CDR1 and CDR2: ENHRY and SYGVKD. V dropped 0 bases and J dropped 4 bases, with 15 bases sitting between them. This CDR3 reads CAISESATGRGETQYF. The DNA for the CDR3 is TGTGCCATCAGTGAGTCAGCGACAGGGAGGGGAGAGACCCAGTACTTC.

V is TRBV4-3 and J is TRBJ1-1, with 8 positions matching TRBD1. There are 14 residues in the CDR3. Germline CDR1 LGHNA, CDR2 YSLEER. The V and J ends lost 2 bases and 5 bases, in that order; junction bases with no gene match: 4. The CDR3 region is CASSQQTGGTEAFF. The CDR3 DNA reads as TGCGCCAGCAGCCAACAAACAGGGGGGACTGAAGCTTTCTTT.

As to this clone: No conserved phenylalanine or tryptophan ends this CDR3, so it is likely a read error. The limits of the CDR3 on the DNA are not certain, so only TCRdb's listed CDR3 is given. The CDR3 region is CRERVGSCCL. The chain combines TRBV20-1 with TRBJ2-7. 10 amino acids form the CDR3, both terminal residues included. Per germline, CDR1 DFQATT and CDR2 SNEGSKA (reference sequence).

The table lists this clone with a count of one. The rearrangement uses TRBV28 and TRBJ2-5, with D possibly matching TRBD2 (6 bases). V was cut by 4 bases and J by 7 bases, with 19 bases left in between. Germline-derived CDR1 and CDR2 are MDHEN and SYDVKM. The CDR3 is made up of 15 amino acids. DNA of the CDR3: TGTGCCAGCAGTTCCCAGCGGGCTTACGGGGGGACCCAGTACTTC. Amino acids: CASSSQRAYGGTQYF.

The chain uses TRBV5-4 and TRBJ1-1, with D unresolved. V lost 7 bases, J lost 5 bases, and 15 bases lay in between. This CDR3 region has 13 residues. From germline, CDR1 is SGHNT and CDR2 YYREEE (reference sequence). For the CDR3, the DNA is TGTGCCAGCCGAAGTGGCTTGAGGACTGAAGCTTTCTTT. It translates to CASRSGLRTEAFF.

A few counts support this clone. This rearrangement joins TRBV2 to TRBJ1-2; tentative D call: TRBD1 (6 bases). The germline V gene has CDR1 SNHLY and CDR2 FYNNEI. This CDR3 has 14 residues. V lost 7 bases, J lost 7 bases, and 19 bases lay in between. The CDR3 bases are TGTGCCAGCAAATGGGATGGAGGGGGTGGTGGCTACACCTTC. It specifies CASKWDGGGGGYTF. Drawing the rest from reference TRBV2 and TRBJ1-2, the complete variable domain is EPEVTQTPSHQVTQMGQEVILRCVPISNHLYFYWYRQILGQKVEFLVSFYNNEISEKSEIFDDQFSVERPDGSNFTLKIRSTKLEDSAMYFCASKWDGGGGGYTFGSGTRLTVV.

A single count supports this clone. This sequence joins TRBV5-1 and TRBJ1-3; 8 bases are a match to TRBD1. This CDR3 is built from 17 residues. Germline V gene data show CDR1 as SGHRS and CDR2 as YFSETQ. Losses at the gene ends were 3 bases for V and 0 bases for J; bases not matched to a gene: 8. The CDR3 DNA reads TGCGCCAGCAGCTACAATTGGGACAGGAGCTCTGGAAACACCATATATTTT. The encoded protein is CASSYNWDRSSGNTIYF.

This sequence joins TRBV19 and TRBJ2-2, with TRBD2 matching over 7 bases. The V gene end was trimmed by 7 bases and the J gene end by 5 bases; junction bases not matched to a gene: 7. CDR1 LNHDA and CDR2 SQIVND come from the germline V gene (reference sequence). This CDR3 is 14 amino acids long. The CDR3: CASKPRESTGELFF. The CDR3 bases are TGTGCCAGTAAACCGCGGGAGTCGACCGGGGAGCTGTTTTTT.

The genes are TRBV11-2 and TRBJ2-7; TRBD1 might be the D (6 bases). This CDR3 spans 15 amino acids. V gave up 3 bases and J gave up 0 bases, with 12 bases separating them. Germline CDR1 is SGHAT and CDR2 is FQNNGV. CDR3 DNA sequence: TGTGCCAGCAGCTTGGCAGGGGTGAGCTCCTACGAGCAGTACTTC. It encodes CASSLAGVSSYEQYF.